A single sample gave rise to the 5 T cell receptor beta chains below, sequenced in a study of cytomegalovirus exposure and HLA in healthy donors. The primer mix had 60 Vbeta and 13 Jbeta primers. The protocol was immunoSEQ multiplex PCR, while the TCRdb copy is restricted to in-frame clones and leaves out a portion. The data contain over 95,000 clones, roughly 80% of them singletons. Material for sequencing was PBMCs. The origin of the receptors is a female donor in good health and CMV-seronegative.

The CDR3 region has the DNA TGCGCCAGCAACTTAGCGGGAGGTAATGAGCAGTTCTTC. It specifies CASNLAGGNEQFF. The chain recombines TRBV10-2 with TRBJ2-1; TRBD2 matches at 10 bases. J was trimmed by 7 bases and V by 7 bases; bases with no gene match: 4. CDR3 size: 13 residues. CDR1 and CDR2 from the germline V gene are WSHSY and SAAADI.

The chain joins TRBV21-1 to TRBJ1-4. TRBV21-1 is an annotated pseudogene. The CDR3 is made up of 15 amino acids. The CDR3 spells CASSIRHRGNEKLFF. Written as DNA, the CDR3 is TGTGCCAGCAGCATTCGACACCGAGGGAATGAAAAACTGTTTTTT.

This rearrangement joins TRBV7-9 to TRBJ2-3; the match to TRBD1 covers 8 bases. Germline-derived CDR1 and CDR2 are SEHNR and FQNEAQ (reference sequence). J gave up 0 bases and V 7 bases, and 6 bases lay outside the gene matches. This CDR3 is 15 amino acids long. DNA of the CDR3: TGTGCCAGCACCGCCGGGACAGGCAGCACAGATACGCAGTATTTT. Protein sequence: CASTAGTGSTDTQYF.

The chain links TRBV7-8 to TRBJ1-2; D gene ambiguous. CDR1 and CDR2 from the germline V gene are SGHVS and FQNEAQ. The CDR3 is made up of 13 amino acids. V was cut by 3 bases and J by 8 bases, with 13 bases left in between. CDR3 sequence (DNA): TGTGCCAGCAGCTTCAACAACGGGGTCGGCTACACCTTC. As protein: CASSFNNGVGYTF.

The J gene is TRBJ2-3, the V gene TRBV4-2; D gene unclear. The length of the CDR3 is 17 residues. Germline V gene lookup returns CDR1 LGHNA and CDR2 YNFKEQ. The V end was cut by 4 bases, the J end by 0 bases, with 17 bases between. The CDR3 spells CASSPHRGRSSTDTQYF. CDR3 DNA: TGTGCCAGCAGCCCTCATCGCGGAAGATCTAGCACAGATACGCAGTATTTT.